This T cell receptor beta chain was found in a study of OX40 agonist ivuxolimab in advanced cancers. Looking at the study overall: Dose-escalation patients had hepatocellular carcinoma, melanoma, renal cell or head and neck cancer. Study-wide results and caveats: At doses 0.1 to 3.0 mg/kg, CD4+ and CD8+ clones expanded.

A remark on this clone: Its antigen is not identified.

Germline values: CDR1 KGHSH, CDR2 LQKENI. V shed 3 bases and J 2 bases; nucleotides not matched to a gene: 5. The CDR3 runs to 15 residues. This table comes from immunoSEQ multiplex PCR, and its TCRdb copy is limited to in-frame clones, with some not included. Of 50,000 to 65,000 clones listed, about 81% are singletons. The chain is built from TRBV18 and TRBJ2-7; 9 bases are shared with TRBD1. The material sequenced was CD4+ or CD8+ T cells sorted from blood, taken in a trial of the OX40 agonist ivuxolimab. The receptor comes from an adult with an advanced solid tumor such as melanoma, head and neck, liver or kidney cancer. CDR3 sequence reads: CASSPLGQGPYEQYF. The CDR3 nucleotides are TGTGCCAGCTCACCTTTAGGACAGGGGCCCTACGAGCAGTACTTC.